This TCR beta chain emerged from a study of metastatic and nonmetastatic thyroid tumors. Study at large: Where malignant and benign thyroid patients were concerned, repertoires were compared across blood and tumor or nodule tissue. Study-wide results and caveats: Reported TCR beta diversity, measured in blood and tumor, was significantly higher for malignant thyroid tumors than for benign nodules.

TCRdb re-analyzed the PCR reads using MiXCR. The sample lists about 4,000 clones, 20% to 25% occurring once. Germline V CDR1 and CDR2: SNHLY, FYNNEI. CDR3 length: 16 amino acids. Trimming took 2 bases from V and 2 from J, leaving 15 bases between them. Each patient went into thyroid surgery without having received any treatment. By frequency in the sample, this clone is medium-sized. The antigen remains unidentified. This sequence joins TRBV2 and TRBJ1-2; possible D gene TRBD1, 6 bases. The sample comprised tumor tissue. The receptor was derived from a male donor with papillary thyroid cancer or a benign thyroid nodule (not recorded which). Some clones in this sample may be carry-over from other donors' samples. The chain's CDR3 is CASSERAPGTNYGYTF. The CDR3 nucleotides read TGTGCCAGCAGTGAAAGAGCCCCAGGGACAAACTATGGCTACACCTTC.